Presented here are 14 T cell receptor beta chains from one specimen sequenced in a study of blood T cells in healthy people across ages. A second PCR of about 7 to 11 cycles used a sample-barcoded 5' primer and a J-beta primer mix. One entry per CDR3 protein, called by TCRdb with MiXCR from the 5' RACE reads. The table includes around 870,000 distinct CDR3 sequences, 25% to 35% detected once. The sample taken for sequencing was blood. The receptors derive from a woman of 80 years or more in good health.

This chain uses TRBV5-1 with TRBJ2-1; TRBD2 matches at 12 bases. The J segment lost 5 bases and the V segment lost 0 bases, leaving 3 bases of the junction unmatched. Germline values: CDR1 SGHRS, CDR2 YFSETQ. The CDR3 is made up of 16 amino acids. This CDR3 is CASSLAGLAGNNEQFF. The CDR3 nucleotides are TGCGCCAGCAGCTTGGCCGGACTAGCGGGAAACAATGAGCAGTTCTTC.

Details on this clonotype: With a much larger clone just one base away, this may be a read error. The V gene is TRBV2, the J gene TRBJ2-7; 7 bases are a match to TRBD1. This CDR3 is 15 amino acids long. Germline values: CDR1 SNHLY, CDR2 FYNNEI. In DNA form, the CDR3 reads TGTGCCAGCAGGAGGGTCCGGGACAGAAACTACGAGCACTACTTC. Protein sequence: CASRRVRDRNYEHYF.

This clonotype occurred a few times. A much more abundant neighbour one base away suggests this may be a read error. The chain combines TRBV7-9 with TRBJ2-5; 11 nucleotides line up with TRBD1. Germline V lookup: CDR1 SEHNR, CDR2 FQNEAQ (reference sequence). V was clipped by 5 bases and J by 11 bases; unmatched bases: 16. This CDR3 has 16 amino acids. The CDR3 reads CASSPLPGQGVNEQYF. The CDR3 DNA reads TGTGCCAGCAGCCCACTGCCGGGACAGGGGGTTAATGAGCAGTACTTC.

The rearrangement uses TRBV21-1 and TRBJ2-4; TRBD1 reflects the table's D call only, with no check against the DNA. TRBV21-1 is a pseudogene. The CDR3 is 17 amino acids. This chain's CDR3 is CASSKFVMDRGVGEQYF. The CDR3 coding sequence is TGTGCCAGCAGCAAATTCGTTATGGACAGGGGGGTGGGAGAGCAGTACTTC.

This clonotype appeared a few times. This sequence joins TRBV24-1 and TRBJ1-2, with 9 positions matching TRBD1. Trimming took 3 bases from V and 6 from J; bases not matched to a gene: 4. Germline lookup yields CDR1 KGHDR and CDR2 SFDVKD. There are 14 residues in the CDR3. CDR3: CATSDHDRGDGYTF. CDR3 nucleotide sequence: TGTGCCACCAGTGATCACGACAGGGGGGATGGCTACACCTTC.

This clonotype has ten or more counts. J is TRBJ2-6 and V is TRBV27, with D possibly being TRBD2 (6 bases). Germline assignment: CDR1 MNHEY and CDR2 SMNVEV (reference sequence). The CDR3 totals 16 residues. The V end was cut by 5 bases, the J end by 2 bases, with 13 bases between. The CDR3 coding sequence is TGTGCCAGCAGTAGCCTCTGGGGGGCTGGGGCCAACGTCCTGACTTTC. This gives the protein CASSSLWGAGANVLTF.

CDR3 sequence: CASSFPIHEQFF. DNA for the CDR3: TGTGCCAGCAGTTTTCCCATTCATGAGCAGTTCTTC. J is TRBJ2-1 and V is TRBV28; D gene ambiguous. In germline, CDR1 is MDHEN, CDR2 SYDVKM. The V gene lost 3 bases and the J gene lost 8 bases, with 8 bases spanning the gap. CDR3 length: 12 amino acids.

This chain links TRBV12-3 or TRBV12-4 with TRBJ2-3; weak D call: TRBD2 (7 bases). Trimming stripped 5 bases from V and 15 bases from J, with 27 bases between. This CDR3 has 15 amino acids. For the CDR3, the DNA is TGTGCCAGCAGTCGGACTAGAGGGGGAACAGATACGGAATATTTT. It specifies CASSRTRGGTDTEYF.

This clonotype appeared many times. The chain carries TRBV20-1 and TRBJ2-1, with D hard to call. Trimming cost V 0 bases and J 0 bases, with 12 bases left between them. Germline CDR1 and CDR2: DFQATT and SNEGSKA (reference sequence). The CDR3 extends over 16 amino acids. CDR3 nucleotides: TGCAGTGCTAGAGATCGCCGGGCGTCCTCCTACAATGAGCAGTTCTTC. Translation gives CSARDRRASSYNEQFF.

This clonotype was detected ten times or more. The CDR3 sequence: CASTPRGTGANVLTF. The CDR3 region has the DNA TGTGCCAGCACCCCTCGTGGGACTGGGGCCAACGTCCTGACTTTC. This sequence joins TRBV28 and TRBJ2-6; D unresolved. This CDR3 region has 15 residues. Germline V gives CDR1 MDHEN, CDR2 SYDVKM. V was shortened by 7 bases and J by 2 bases, with 12 bases between the two germline ends.

This chain joins TRBV4-1 and TRBJ1-1; TRBD1 agrees at 10 bases. CDR3 length: 15 amino acids. The junction had 5 bases not matched to a gene; V was cut back by 1 base and J by 6 bases. Germline-derived CDR1 and CDR2 are MGHRA and YSYEKL. CDR3 protein: CASSQVGQGKAEAFF. CDR3 coding DNA: TGCGCCAGCAGCCAAGTGGGACAGGGGAAGGCTGAAGCTTTCTTT.

This chain joins TRBV7-6 and TRBJ2-2; 8 bases fit TRBD1. This CDR3 contains 15 residues. The germline gives CDR1 SGHVS, CDR2 FNYEAQ. Unmatched junction bases numbered 4, after V lost 6 bases and J lost 1 base. CDR3 bases: TGTGCCAGCAGACCGGGACAGGAGAACACCGGGGAGCTGTTTTTT. Amino acid sequence: CASRPGQENTGELFF.

This clonotype was seen at least ten times. The rearrangement links TRBV20-1 to TRBJ2-5, with D perhaps being TRBD1 or TRBD2 (5 bases each). V lost 1 base and J 2 bases, leaving 5 bases between the germline ends. The CDR3 has 12 residues. Germline CDR1 reads DFQATT; CDR2 reads SNEGSKA (reference sequence). CDR3 in amino acids: CSARGGQETQYF. In DNA form, the CDR3 reads TGCAGTGCTAGAGGGGGGCAAGAGACCCAGTACTTC.

This clonotype was seen a handful of times. The chain links TRBV7-9 to TRBJ1-1; TRBD1 matches 9 bases. J was trimmed by 13 bases and V by 6 bases; bases with no gene match: 9. Germline V CDR1 and CDR2: SEHNR, FQNEAQ (reference sequence). This CDR3 region has 12 residues. The CDR3 DNA reads TGTGCCAGCAGGACCGGGACAGGGAGGAATTTCTTT. This encodes CASRTGTGRNFF.